This TCR beta chain was sequenced for a study of CD8 T cells in Susac syndrome. In the study overall: Patients with Susac syndrome had blood drawn and were at that point therapy-naive, on corticosteroids, or on intravenous immunoglobulin alone.

cDNA came from around 0.54 to 1 ug RNA primed by random hexamers. It was immunoSEQ multiplex PCR that amplified TCR beta CDR3 across 54 Vbeta and 13 Jbeta. Using its own MiXCR run on the immunoSEQ multiplex PCR reads, TCRdb lists one record per CDR3 protein. Of some 130,000 distinct CDR3 sequences in the sample, 95% were seen once. V lost 1 base, J lost 9 bases, and 9 bases stayed unmatched. CDR1 and CDR2 (germline): SGDLS, YYNGEE. The CDR3 totals 15 residues. Points on this clonotype: Its antigen is not identified.

Overall study findings and caveats: The greatest CD8+ clonal expansion in Susac occurred in TEMRA cells and in active patients.

The authors sequenced TCR beta from blood CD8+ and CD4+ T cells. Sample: CD8+ T cells from PBMCs. The chain has TRBV9 and TRBJ2-1; 8 nucleotides agree with TRBD2. This receptor was obtained from a human donor with Susac syndrome. CDR3 sequence (DNA): TGTGCCAGCAGCGTAATTAGCGGGACCCCAGGTGAGCAGTTCTTC. This codes for CASSVISGTPGEQFF.